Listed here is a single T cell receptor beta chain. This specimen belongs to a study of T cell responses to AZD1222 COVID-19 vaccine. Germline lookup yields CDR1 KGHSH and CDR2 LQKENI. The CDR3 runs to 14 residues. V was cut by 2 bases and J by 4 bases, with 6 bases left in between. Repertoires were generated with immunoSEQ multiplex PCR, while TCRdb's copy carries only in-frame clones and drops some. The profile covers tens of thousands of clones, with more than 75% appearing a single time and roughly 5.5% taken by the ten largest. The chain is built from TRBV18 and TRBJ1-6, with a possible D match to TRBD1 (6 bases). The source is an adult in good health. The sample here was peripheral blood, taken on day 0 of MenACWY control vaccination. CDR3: CASSPTGYNSPLHF. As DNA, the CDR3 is TGTGCCAGCTCACCAACAGGGTATAATTCACCCCTCCACTTT. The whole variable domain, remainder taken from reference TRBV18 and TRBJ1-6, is NAGVMQNPRHLVRRRGQEARLRCSPMKGHSHVYWYRQLPEEGLKFMVYLQKENIIDESGMPKERFSAEFPKEGPSILRIQQVVRGDSAAYFCASSPTGYNSPLHFGNGTRLTVT.